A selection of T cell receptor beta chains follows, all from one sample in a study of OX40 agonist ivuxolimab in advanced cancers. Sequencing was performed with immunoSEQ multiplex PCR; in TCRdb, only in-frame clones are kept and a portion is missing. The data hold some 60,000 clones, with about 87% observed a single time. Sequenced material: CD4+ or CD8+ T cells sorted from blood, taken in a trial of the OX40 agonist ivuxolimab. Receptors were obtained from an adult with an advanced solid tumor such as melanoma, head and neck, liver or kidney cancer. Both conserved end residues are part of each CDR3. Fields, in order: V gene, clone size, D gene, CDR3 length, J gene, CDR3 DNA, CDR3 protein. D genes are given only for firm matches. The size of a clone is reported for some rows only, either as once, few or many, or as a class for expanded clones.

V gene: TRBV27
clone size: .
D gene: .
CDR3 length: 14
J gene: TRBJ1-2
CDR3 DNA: TGTGCCAGCAGTTTAGGCAGAGCTAACTATGGCTACACCTTC
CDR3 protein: CASSLGRANYGYTF

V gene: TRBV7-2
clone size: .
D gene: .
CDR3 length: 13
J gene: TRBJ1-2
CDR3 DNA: TGTGCCAGCAGCTTAGGAAGCAGGGTTGGCTACACCTTC
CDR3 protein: CASSLGSRVGYTF

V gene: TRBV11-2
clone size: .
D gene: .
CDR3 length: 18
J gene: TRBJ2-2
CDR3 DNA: TGTGCCAGCAGCTTACCCCCCGGTCGGGCAGGCTTCACCGGGGAGCTGTTTTTT
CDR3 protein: CASSLPPGRAGFTGELFF

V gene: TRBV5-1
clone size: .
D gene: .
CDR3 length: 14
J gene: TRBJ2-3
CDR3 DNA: TGCGCCAGCAGCTTGGCGGTAGCTACAGATACGCAGTATTTT
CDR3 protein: CASSLAVATDTQYF

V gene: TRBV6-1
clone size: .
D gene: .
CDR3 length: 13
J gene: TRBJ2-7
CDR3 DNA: TGTGCCAGCAGTGAATTGGGCAGCTACGAGCAGTACTTC
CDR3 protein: CASSELGSYEQYF

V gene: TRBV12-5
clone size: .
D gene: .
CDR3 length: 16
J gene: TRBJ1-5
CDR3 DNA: TGTGCTAGTGCCCTGGGGAGCGGTCAGGGGAATCAGCCCCAGCATTTT
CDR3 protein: CASALGSGQGNQPQHF

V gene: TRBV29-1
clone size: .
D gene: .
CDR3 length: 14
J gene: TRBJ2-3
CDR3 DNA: TGCAGCGTTCTTTCCGCCTGGAGCACAGATACGCAGTATTTT
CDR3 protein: CSVLSAWSTDTQYF

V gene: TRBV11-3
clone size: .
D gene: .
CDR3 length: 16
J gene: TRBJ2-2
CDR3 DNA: TGTGCCAGCAGCTTAGCAGTGCAGGGATCCATGGGGGAGCTGTTTTTT
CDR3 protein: CASSLAVQGSMGELFF

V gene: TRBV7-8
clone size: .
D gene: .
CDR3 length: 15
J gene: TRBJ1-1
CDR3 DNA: TGTGCCAGCAGCTCGGGACGAGGTTTGAACACTGAAGCTTTCTTT
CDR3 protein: CASSSGRGLNTEAFF

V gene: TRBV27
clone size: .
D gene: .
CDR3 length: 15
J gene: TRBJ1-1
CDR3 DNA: TGTGCCAGCAGTTTGTCCGGGACGGGGAACACTGAAGCTTTCTTT
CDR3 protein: CASSLSGTGNTEAFF

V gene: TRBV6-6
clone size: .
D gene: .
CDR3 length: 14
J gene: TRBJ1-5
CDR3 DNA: TGTGCCAGCAGTTACTCGAGGGGGGCTCAGCCCCAGCATTTT
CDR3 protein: CASSYSRGAQPQHF

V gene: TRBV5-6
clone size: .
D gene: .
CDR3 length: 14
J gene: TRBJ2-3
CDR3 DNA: TGTGCCAGCAGCTTGCCCGGGGACACAGATACGCAGTATTTT
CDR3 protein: CASSLPGDTDTQYF

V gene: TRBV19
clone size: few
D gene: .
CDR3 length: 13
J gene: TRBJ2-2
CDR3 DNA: TGTGCCAGTAAGAATCCGGATACCGGGGAGCTGTTTTTT
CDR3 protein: CASKNPDTGELFF

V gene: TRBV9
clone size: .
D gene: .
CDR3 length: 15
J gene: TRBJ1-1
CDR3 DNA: TGTGCCAGCAGGGTAGACCCTACAGGGAGCACTGAAGCTTTCTTT
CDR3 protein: CASRVDPTGSTEAFF

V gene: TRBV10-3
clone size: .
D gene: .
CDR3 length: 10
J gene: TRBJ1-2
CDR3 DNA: TGTGCCATCGGGACCCCGGGCTACACCTTC
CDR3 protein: CAIGTPGYTF

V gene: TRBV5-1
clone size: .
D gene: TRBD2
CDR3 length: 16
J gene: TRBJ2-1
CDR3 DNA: TGCGCCAGCAGCTTGGGCCTAGCGGGGGATTACAATGAGCAGTTCTTC
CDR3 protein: CASSLGLAGDYNEQFF

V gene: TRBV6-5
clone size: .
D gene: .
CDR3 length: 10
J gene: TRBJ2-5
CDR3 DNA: TGTGCCAGCAATGGTAAACCCCAGTACTTC
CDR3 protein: CASNGKPQYF

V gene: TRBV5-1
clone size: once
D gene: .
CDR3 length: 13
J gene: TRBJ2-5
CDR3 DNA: TGCGCCAGCAGCATGGAGGTCAAAGAGACCCAGTACTTC
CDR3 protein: CASSMEVKETQYF

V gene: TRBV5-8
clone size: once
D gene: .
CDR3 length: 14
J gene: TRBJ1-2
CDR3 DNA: TGTGCCAGCAGCTTGACAGGGCCCAACTATGGCTACACCTTC
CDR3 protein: CASSLTGPNYGYTF

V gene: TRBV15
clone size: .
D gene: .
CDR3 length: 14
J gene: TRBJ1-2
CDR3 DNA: TGTGCCACCAGCAGAGGACAGACCTTCTATGGCTACACCTTC
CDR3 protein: CATSRGQTFYGYTF

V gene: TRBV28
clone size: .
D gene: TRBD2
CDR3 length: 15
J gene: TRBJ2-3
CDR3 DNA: TGTGCCAGCAGTTTTAGCGGGCTAAGCACAGATACGCAGTATTTT
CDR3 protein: CASSFSGLSTDTQYF

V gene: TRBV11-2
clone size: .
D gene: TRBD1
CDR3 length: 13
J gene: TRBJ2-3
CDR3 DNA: TGTGCCAGCAGCCCCCAGGGGGCAGATACGCAGTATTTT
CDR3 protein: CASSPQGADTQYF